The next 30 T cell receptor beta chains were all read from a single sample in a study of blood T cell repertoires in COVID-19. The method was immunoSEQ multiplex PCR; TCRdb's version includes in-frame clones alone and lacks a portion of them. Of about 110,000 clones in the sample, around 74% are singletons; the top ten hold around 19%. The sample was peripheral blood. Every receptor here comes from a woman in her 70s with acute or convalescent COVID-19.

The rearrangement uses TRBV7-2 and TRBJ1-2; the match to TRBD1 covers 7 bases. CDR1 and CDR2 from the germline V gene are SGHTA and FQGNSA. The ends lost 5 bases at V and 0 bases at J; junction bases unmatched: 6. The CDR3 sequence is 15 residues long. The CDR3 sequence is CASSPYRGSNYGYTF. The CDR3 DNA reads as TGTGCCAGCAGCCCATACAGGGGCTCTAACTATGGCTACACCTTC.

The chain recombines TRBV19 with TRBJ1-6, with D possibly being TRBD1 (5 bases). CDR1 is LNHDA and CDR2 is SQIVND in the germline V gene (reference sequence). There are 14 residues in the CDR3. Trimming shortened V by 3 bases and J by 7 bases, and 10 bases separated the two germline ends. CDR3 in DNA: TGTGCCAGTAGTATTCAGGACAAGAATTCACCCCTCCACTTT. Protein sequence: CASSIQDKNSPLHF.

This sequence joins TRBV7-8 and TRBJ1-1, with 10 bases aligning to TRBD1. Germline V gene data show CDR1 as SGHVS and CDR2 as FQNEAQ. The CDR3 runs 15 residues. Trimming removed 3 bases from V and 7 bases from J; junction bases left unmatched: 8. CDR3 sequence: CASSLGQGLLIEAFF. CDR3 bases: TGTGCCAGCAGCTTGGGACAGGGGCTACTTATTGAAGCTTTCTTT.

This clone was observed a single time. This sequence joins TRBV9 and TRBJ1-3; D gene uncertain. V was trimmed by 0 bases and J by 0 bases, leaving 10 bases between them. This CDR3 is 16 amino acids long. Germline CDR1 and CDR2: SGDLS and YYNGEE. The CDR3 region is CASSVDRPSSGNTIYF. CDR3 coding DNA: TGTGCCAGCAGCGTAGACCGTCCTAGCTCTGGAAACACCATATATTTT.

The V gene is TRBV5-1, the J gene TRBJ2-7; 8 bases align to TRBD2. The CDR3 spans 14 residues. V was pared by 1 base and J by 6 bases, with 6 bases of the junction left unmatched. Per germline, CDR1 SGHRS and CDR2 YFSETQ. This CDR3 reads CASSLQGLVSEQYF. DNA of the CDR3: TGCGCCAGCAGCTTGCAGGGACTAGTGAGCGAGCAGTACTTC.

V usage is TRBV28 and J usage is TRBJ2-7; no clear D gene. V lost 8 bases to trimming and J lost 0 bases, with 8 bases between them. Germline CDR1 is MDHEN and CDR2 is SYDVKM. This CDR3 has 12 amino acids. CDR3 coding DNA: TGTGCCAGCGCAGGAAGCTCCTACGAGCAGTACTTC. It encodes CASAGSSYEQYF.

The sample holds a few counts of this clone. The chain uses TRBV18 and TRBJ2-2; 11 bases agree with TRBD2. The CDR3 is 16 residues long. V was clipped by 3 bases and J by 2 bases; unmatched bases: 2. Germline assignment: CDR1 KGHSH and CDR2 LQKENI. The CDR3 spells CASSPGLAENTGELFF. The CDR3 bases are TGTGCCAGCTCACCGGGACTAGCGGAAAACACCGGGGAGCTGTTTTTT.

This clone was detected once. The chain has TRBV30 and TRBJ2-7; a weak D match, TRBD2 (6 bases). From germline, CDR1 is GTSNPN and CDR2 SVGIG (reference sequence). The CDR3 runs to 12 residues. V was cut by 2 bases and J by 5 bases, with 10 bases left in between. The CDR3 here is CAWSRRDHEQYF. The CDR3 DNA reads TGTGCCTGGAGTAGGAGGGACCACGAGCAGTACTTC.

For the CDR3, the DNA is TGTGCCAGTAGGCTACAGGGACCTGGAAACACCATATATTTT. It is translated as CASRLQGPGNTIYF. The chain combines TRBV19 with TRBJ1-3; weak D call: TRBD1 (6 bases). The germline V and J ends were trimmed by 6 bases and 2 bases, with 11 bases remaining between them. CDR3 length equals 14 residues. The germline V gene encodes CDR1 LNHDA and CDR2 SQIVND (reference sequence).

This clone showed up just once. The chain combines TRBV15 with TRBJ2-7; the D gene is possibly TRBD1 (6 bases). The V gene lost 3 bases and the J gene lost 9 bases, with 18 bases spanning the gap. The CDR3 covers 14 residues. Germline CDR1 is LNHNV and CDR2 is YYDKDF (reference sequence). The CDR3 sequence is CATSRDRDIGVQYF. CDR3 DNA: TGTGCCACCAGCAGGGACCGGGACATAGGTGTGCAGTACTTC.

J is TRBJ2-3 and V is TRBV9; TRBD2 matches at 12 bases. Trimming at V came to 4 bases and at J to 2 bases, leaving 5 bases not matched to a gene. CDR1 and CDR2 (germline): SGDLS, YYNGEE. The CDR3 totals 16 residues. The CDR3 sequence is CASSPGTSGYTDTQYF. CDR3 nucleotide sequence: TGTGCCAGCAGCCCTGGGACTAGCGGGTACACAGATACGCAGTATTTT.

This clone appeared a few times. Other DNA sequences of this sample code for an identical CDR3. The CDR3 DNA follows: TGCGCCAGCAGCCAAGTCGGCGAGCGGACCAAAGATCAAGAGACCCAGTACTTC. Its protein is CASSQVGERTKDQETQYF. V gene TRBV4-1 combines with J gene TRBJ2-5; D is possibly TRBD2 (5 bases). Per germline, CDR1 MGHRA and CDR2 YSYEKL. The CDR3 covers 18 residues. Trimming cost V 1 base and J 2 bases, with 20 bases left between them.

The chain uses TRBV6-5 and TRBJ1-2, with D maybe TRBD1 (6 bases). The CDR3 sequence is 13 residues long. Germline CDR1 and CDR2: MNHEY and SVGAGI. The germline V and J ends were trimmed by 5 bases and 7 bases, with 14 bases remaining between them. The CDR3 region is CASSNRDRRGYTF. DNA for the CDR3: TGTGCCAGCAGTAACAGGGATAGGCGTGGCTACACCTTC.

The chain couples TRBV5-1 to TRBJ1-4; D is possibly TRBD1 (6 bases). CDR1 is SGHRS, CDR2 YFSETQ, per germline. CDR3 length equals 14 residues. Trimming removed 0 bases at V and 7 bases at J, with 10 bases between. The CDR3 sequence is CASSLAGEGEKLFF. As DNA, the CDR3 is TGCGCCAGCAGCTTGGCAGGGGAAGGTGAAAAACTGTTTTTT.

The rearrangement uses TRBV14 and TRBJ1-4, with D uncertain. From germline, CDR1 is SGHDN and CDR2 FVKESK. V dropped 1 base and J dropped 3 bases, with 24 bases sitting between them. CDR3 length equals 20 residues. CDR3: CASSQVVWRGGYMANEKLFF. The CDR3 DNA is TGTGCCAGCAGCCAAGTAGTGTGGCGAGGAGGGTATATGGCTAATGAAAAACTGTTTTTT.

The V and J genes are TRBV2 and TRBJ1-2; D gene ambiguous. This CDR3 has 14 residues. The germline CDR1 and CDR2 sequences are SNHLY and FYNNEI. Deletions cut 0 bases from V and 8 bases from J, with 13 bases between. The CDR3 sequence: CASSEALAPMGYTF. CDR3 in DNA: TGTGCCAGCAGTGAAGCGCTTGCCCCTATGGGCTACACCTTC.

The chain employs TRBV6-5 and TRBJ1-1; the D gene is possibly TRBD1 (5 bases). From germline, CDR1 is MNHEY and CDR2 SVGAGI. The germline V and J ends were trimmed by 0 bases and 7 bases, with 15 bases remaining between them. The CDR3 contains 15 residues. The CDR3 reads CASSYSDRSGDEAFF. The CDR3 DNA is TGTGCCAGCAGTTACTCCGACAGATCAGGCGATGAAGCTTTCTTT.

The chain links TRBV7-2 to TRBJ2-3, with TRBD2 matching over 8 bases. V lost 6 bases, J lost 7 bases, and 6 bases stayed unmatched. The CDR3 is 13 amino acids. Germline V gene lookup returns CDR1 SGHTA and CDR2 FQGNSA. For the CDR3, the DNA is TGTGCCAGCAGTTCGGGGGGGCCCTATACGCAGTATTTT. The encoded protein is CASSSGGPYTQYF.

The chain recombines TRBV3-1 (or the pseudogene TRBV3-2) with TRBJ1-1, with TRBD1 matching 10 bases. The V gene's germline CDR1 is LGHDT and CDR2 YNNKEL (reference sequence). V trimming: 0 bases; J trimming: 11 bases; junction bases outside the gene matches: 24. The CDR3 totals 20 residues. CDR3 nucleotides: TGTGCCAGCAGCCAAGATCGGCCCCCCCCCGTCCGGGACAGGGGCCATGGGGCTTTCTTT. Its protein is CASSQDRPPPVRDRGHGAFF.

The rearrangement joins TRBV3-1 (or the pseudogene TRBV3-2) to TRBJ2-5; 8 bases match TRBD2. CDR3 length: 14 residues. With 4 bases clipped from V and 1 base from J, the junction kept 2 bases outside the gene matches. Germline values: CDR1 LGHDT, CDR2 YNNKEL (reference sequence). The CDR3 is CASSLGLGQETQYF. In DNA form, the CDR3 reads TGTGCCAGCAGCCTGGGACTAGGCCAAGAGACCCAGTACTTC.

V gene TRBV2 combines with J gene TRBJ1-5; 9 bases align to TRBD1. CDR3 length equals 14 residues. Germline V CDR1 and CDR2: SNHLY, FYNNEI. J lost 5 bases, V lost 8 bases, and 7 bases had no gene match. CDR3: CASDPGQGYQPQHF. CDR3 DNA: TGTGCCAGCGACCCTGGACAGGGGTATCAGCCCCAGCATTTT. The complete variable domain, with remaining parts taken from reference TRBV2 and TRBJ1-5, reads EPEVTQTPSHQVTQMGQEVILRCVPISNHLYFYWYRQILGQKVEFLVSFYNNEISEKSEIFDDQFSVERPDGSNFTLKIRSTKLEDSAMYFCASDPGQGYQPQHFGDGTRLSIL.

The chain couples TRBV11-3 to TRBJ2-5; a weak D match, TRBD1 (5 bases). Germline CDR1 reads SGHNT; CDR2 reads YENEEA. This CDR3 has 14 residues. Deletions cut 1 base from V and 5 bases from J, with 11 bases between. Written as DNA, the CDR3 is TGTGCCAGCAGCTTAGGCCAGGGAACCGAGACCCAGTACTTC. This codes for CASSLGQGTETQYF.

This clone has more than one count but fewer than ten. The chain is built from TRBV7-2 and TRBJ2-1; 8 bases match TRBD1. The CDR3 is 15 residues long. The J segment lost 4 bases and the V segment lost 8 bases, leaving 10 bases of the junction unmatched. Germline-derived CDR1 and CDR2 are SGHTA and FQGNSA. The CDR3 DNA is TGTGCCAGCGCCCCAGGGGGCCTCGGGTACAATGAGCAGTTCTTC. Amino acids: CASAPGGLGYNEQFF.

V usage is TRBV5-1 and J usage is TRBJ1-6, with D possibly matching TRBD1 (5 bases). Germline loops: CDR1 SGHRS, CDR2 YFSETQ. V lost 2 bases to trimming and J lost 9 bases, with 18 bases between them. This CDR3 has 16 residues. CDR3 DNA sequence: TGCGCCAGCAGCTTTTACCTCGGGACTGGGGGTTCACCCCTCCACTTT. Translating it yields CASSFYLGTGGSPLHF.

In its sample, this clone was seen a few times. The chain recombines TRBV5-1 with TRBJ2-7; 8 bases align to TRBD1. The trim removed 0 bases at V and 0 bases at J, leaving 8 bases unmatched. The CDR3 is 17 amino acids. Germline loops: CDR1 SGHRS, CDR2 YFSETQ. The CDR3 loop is CASSLGTTGAFSYEQYF. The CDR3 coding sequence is TGCGCCAGCAGCTTGGGGACGACAGGGGCCTTCTCCTACGAGCAGTACTTC. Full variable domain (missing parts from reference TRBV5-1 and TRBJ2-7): KAGVTQTPRYLIKTRGQQVTLSCSPISGHRSVSWYQQTPGQGLQFLFEYFSETQRNKGNFPGRFSGRQFSNSRSEMNVSTLELGDSALYLCASSLGTTGAFSYEQYFGPGTRLTVT.

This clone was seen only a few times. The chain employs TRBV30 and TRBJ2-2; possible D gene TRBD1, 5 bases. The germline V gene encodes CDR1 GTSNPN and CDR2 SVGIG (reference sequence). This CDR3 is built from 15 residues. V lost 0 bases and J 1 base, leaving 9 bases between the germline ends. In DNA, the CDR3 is TGTGCCTGGAGTGTAGGGCAGGGGAACACCGGGGAGCTGTTTTTT. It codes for CAWSVGQGNTGELFF.

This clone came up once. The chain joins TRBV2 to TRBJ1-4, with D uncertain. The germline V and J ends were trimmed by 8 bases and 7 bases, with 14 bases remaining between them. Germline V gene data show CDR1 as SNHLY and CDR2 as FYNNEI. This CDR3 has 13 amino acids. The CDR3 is CASGERTSEKLFF. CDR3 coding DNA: TGTGCCAGCGGGGAGCGCACATCTGAAAAACTGTTTTTT.

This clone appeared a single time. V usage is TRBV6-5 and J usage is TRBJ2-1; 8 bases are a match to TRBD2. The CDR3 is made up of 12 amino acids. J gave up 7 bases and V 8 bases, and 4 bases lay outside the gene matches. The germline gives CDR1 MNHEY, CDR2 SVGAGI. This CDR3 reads CASGLAGNEQFF. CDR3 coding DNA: TGTGCCAGCGGCCTAGCGGGTAATGAGCAGTTCTTC.

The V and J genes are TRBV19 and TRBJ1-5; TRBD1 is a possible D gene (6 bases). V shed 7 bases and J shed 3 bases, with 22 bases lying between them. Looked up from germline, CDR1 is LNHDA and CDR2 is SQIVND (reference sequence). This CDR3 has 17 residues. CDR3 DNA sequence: TGTGCCAGTAACCCGAATGGCCGGGGGGCTAACAATCAGCCCCAGCATTTT. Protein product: CASNPNGRGANNQPQHF.

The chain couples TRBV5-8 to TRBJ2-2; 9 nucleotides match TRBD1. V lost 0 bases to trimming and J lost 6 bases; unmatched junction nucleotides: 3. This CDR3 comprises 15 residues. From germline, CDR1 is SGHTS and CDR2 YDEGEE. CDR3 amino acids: CASSLGTGAAGELFF. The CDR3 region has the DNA TGTGCCAGCAGCTTGGGGACAGGGGCTGCCGGGGAGCTGTTTTTT. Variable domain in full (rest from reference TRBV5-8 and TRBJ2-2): EAGVTQSPTHLIKTRGQQATLRCSPISGHTSVYWYQQALGLGLQFLLWYDEGEERNRGNFPPRFSGRQFPNYSSELNVNALELEDSALYLCASSLGTGAAGELFFGEGSRLTVL.